Below, one TCR beta chain is given with its context. Other DNA sequences of this sample code for an identical CDR3. Clones were read by immunoSEQ multiplex PCR, and TCRdb kept only the in-frame ones, dropping some. The sample lists roughly 190,000 clones, 86% occurring once. These data originate in a study of blood T cell repertoires in COVID-19. Background on the study: Acute-phase and convalescent COVID-19 samples originated in the United States, Italy and Spain. PBMCs, B-cell-depleted T cells, or T cells were the source of the cDNA or gDNA that made up the material.

V trimming: 6 bases; J trimming: 1 base; junction bases outside the gene matches: 5. CDR1 is SNHLY and CDR2 is FYNNEI in the germline V gene. The CDR3 runs 14 residues. Sequenced input: peripheral blood. This TCR derives from a woman at least 80 years old in a cohort sampled during active or convalescent COVID-19. V and J are TRBV2 and TRBJ2-5; 7 nucleotides agree with TRBD1. In DNA, the CDR3 is TGTGCCAGCAGAGACCGGACAGGCCAAGAGACCCAGTACTTC. It specifies CASRDRTGQETQYF. The whole variable domain, filled in from reference TRBV2 and TRBJ2-5, reads EPEVTQTPSHQVTQMGQEVILRCVPISNHLYFYWYRQILGQKVEFLVSFYNNEISEKSEIFDDQFSVERPDGSNFTLKIRSTKLEDSAMYFCASRDRTGQETQYFGPGTRLLVL.